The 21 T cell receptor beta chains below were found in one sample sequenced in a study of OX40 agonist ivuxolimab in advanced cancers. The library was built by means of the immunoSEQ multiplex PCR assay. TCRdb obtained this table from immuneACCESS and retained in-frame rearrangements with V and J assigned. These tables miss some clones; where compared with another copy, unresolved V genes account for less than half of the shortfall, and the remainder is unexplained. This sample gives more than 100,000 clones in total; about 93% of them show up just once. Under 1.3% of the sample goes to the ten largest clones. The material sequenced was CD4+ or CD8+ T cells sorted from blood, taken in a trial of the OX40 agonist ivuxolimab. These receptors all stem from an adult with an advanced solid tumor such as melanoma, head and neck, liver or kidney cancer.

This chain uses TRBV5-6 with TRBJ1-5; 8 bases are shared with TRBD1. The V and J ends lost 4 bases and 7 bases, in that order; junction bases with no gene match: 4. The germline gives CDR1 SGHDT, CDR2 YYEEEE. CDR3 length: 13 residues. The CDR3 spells CASSRTGFQPQHF. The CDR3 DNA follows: TGTGCCAGCAGCCGGACAGGGTTCCAGCCCCAGCATTTT.

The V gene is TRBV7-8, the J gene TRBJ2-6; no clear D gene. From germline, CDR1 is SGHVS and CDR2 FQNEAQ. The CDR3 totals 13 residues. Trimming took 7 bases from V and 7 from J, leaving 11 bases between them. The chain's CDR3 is CASTLPAANVLTF. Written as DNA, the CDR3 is TGTGCCAGCACTTTACCGGCAGCCAACGTCCTGACTTTC.

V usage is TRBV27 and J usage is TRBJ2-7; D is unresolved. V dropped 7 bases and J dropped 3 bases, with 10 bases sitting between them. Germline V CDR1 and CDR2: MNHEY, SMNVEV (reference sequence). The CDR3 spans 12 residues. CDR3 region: CASTHKDYEQYF. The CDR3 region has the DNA TGTGCCAGCACGCACAAGGACTACGAGCAGTACTTC.

CDR3 sequence reads: CASQTYRVGQPQHF. The CDR3 DNA reads as TGTGCCAGCCAGACCTACAGGGTTGGTCAGCCCCAGCATTTT. The V call is TRBV2, the J call TRBJ1-5, with a possible D match to TRBD1 (6 bases). The V gene lost 8 bases and the J gene lost 6 bases, with 17 bases spanning the gap. Germline-derived CDR1 and CDR2 are SNHLY and FYNNEI. This CDR3 is 14 amino acids long. The whole variable domain, remainder taken from reference TRBV2 and TRBJ1-5, is EPEVTQTPSHQVTQMGQEVILRCVPISNHLYFYWYRQILGQKVEFLVSFYNNEISEKSEIFDDQFSVERPDGSNFTLKIRSTKLEDSAMYFCASQTYRVGQPQHFGDGTRLSIL.

The CDR3: CAWSQSSSYEQYF. The CDR3 DNA reads as TGTGCCTGGAGTCAGTCCAGCTCCTACGAGCAGTACTTC. The chain carries TRBV30 and TRBJ2-7; no clear D. Germline V gives CDR1 GTSNPN, CDR2 SVGIG (reference sequence). The CDR3 has 13 amino acids. Trimming stripped 2 bases from V and 0 bases from J, with 8 bases between. The variable domain in full, with the rest retrieved from reference TRBV30 and TRBJ2-7, is SQTIHQWPATLVQPVGSPLSLECTVEGTSNPNLYWYRQAAGRGLQLLFYSVGIGQISSEVPQNLSASRPQDRQFILSSKKLLLSDSGFYLCAWSQSSSYEQYFGPGTRLTVT.

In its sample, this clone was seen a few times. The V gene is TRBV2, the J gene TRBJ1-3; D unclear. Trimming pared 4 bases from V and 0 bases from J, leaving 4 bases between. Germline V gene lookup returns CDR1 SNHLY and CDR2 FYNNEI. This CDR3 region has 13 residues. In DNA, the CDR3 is TGTGCCAGCAGTGGGTCCTCTGGAAACACCATATATTTT. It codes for CASSGSSGNTIYF.

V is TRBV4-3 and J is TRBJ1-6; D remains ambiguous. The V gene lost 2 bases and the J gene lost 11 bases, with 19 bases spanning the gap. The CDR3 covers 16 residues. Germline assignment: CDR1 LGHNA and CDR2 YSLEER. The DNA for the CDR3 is TGCGCCAGCAGCCAAAGAGACTCAACGAGGGCGGCACCCCTCCACTTT. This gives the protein CASSQRDSTRAAPLHF.

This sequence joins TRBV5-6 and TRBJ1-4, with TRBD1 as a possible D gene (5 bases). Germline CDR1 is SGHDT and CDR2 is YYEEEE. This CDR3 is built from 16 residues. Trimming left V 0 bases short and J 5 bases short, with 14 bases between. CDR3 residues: CASSLAPTSGNEKLFF. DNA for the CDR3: TGTGCCAGCAGCTTGGCGCCAACTTCAGGGAATGAAAAACTGTTTTTT.

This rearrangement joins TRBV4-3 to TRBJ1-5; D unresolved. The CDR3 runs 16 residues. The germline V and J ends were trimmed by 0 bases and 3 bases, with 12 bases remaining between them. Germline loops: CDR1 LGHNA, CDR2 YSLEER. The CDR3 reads CASSQDTSGFNQPQHF. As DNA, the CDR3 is TGCGCCAGCAGCCAAGATACATCGGGGTTCAATCAGCCCCAGCATTTT.

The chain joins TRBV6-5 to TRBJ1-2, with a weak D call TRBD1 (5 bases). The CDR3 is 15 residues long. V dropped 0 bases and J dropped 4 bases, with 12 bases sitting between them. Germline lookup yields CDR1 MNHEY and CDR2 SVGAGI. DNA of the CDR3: TGTGCCAGCAGTTACTCCTTCGGGGGGGGCTATGGCTACACCTTC. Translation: CASSYSFGGGYGYTF.

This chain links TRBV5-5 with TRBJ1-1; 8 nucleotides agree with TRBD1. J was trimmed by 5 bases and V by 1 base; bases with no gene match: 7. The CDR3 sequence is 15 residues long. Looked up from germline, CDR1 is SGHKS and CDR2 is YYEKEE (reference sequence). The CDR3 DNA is TGTGCCAGCAGCTTGTATGGTCAGGGGGCAACTGAAGCTTTCTTT. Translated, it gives CASSLYGQGATEAFF.

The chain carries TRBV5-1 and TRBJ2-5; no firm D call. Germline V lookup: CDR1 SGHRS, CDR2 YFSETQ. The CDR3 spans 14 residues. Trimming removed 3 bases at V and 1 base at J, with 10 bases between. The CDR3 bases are TGCGCCAGCAGCTCGGCTGCGCCCCAAGAGACCCAGTACTTC. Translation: CASSSAAPQETQYF.

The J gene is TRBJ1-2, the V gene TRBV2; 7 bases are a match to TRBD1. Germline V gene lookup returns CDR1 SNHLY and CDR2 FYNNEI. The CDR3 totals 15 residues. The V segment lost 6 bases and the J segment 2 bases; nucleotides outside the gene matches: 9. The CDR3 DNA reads TGTGCCAGCAGGCGACCGGGACAGTACAACTATGGCTACACCTTC. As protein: CASRRPGQYNYGYTF.

CDR3 loop: CASSLGETGTGIQYF. CDR3 nucleotide sequence: TGTGCCAGCAGCTTAGGGGAGACAGGGACAGGGATTCAGTACTTC. The chain uses TRBV7-9 and TRBJ2-4; 9 nucleotides align to TRBD1. The CDR3 loop spans 15 amino acids. Trimming removed 1 base from V and 10 bases from J; junction bases left unmatched: 8. In germline, CDR1 is SEHNR, CDR2 FQNEAQ (reference sequence).

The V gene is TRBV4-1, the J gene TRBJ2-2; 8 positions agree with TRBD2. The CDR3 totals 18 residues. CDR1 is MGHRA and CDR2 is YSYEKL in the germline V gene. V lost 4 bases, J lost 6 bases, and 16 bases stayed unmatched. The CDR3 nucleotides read TGCGCCAGCAGCCCTTTTTCTTTCCGGGGGGGCCTCTCCGGGGAGCTGTTTTTT. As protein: CASSPFSFRGGLSGELFF.

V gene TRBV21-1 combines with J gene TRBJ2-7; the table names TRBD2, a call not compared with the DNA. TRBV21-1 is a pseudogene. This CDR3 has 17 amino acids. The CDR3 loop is CASSPRTSGRVIYEQYF. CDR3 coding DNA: TGTGCCAGCAGCCCGCGGACTAGCGGGAGGGTAATCTACGAGCAGTACTTC.

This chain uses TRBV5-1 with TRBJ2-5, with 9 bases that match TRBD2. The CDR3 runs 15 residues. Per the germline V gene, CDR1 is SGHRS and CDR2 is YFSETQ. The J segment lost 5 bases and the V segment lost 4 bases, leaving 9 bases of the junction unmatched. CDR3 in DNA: TGCGCCAGCAGCGGTGGGACTAGCTTAGCGGAGACCCAGTACTTC. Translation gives CASSGGTSLAETQYF.

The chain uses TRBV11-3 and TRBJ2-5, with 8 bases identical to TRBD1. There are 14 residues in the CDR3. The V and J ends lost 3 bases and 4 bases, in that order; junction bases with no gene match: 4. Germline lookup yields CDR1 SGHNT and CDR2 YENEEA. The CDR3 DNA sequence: TGTGCCAGCAGCTTGACAGGGGCAAGAGAGACCCAGTACTTC. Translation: CASSLTGARETQYF.

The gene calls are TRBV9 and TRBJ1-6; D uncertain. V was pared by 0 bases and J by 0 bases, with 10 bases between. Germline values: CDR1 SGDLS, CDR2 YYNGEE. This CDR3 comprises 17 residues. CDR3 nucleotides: TGTGCCAGCAGCGTAGCGGGAAAGAGCTCCTATAATTCACCCCTCCACTTT. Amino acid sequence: CASSVAGKSSYNSPLHF.

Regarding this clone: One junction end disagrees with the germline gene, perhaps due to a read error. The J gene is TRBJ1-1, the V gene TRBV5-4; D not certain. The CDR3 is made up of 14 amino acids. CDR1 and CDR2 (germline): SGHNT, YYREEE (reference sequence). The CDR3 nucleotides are TGCGCCAGCAGCCCGATGGCCGGCGCTCTTGAAGCTTTCTTT. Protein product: CASSPMAGALEAFF. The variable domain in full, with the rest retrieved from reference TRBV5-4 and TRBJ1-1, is ETGVTQSPTHLIKTRGQQVTLRCSSQSGHNTVSWYQQALGQGPQFIFQYYREEENGRGNFPPRFSGLQFPNYSSELNVNALELDDSALYLCASSPMAGALEAFFGQGTRLTVV.

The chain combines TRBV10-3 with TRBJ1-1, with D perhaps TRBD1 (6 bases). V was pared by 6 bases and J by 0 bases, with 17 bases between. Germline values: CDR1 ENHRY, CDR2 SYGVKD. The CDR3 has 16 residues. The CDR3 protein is CAISRGEAWMNTEAFF. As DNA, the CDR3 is TGTGCCATCAGCAGGGGCGAGGCTTGGATGAACACTGAAGCTTTCTTT.